The sequence of this T cell receptor (beta chain) was determined in a study of T cell changes during pregnancy in multiple sclerosis. This clone was counted once. Germline values: CDR1 SGHRS, CDR2 YFSETQ. The CDR3 runs 13 residues. Trimming took 4 bases from V and 4 from J; bases not matched to a gene: 4. Sequencing used immunoSEQ multiplex PCR; TCRdb keeps in-frame clones, though not all of them. Among about 72,000 clones listed, roughly 91% were seen once. The rearrangement links TRBV5-1 to TRBJ1-2; 7 nucleotides line up with TRBD1. This TCR derives from a female donor in good health, enrolled as a control in a pregnancy study. The sequencing used peripheral blood, collected in the third trimester of pregnancy. The CDR3 loop reads CASSHGQAYGYTF. CDR3 DNA: TGCGCCAGCAGCCACGGACAGGCCTATGGCTACACCTTC.